This TCR delta chain was documented in a study of Vδ1+ human thymocytes. Study-level findings and limits: In the thymus, TRG and TRD repertoires looked highly polyclonal with Gaussian CDR3 lengths. Thymic delta-chain repertoires held roughly 20% Vdelta2 sequences and few Vdelta3, despite high sort purity.

Extracted RNA was reverse transcribed into cDNA. Multiplex PCR used pooled V-gene forward primers and a constant-region reverse primer to amplify CDR3s. TCRdb re-analyzed the multiplex PCR reads via CATT. The sample has 80,000 or so delta-chain clones; 30% to 45% are singletons. This CDR3 is 16 amino acids long. Germline loops: CDR1 TSWWSYY, CDR2 QGS. V lost 3 bases, J lost 3 bases, and 17 bases lay in between. Turning to this clone: As yet, its antigen is unknown.

After alphabeta T cell depletion, CD3+ Vdelta1+ Vdelta2- thymocytes were sorted. The specimen was Vdelta1+ gamma-delta thymocytes from the thymus. Subset in this sample: FACS-sorted CD3+ TCRalphabeta- TCRVdelta1+ TCRVdelta2- thymocytes. The TCR was taken from a boy less than two years old who had congenital heart surgery. The chain uses TRDV1 and TRDJ1; D possibly corresponds to TRDD2 (6 bases). CDR3 in amino acids: CALGEPSLRLADKLIF. The CDR3 coding sequence is TGTGCTCTTGGGGAGCCTTCCCTGAGGTTGGCCGATAAACTCATCTTT.